This TCR beta chain was observed in a study of T cells in Graves' hyperthyroidism and ophthalmopathy. Exclusion criteria comprised uncontrolled infection, other autoimmune disease, pregnancy or lactation. PBMCs were sourced from more than 9 ml fresh peripheral blood. This clonotype was observed at least ten times. The CDR3 regions of TCR beta were amplified from RNA transcripts. HTBI primers were the set used in a first-round RT-PCR of the TCR CDR3. MiXCR, run by TCRdb on the multiplex PCR reads, gives a single entry per CDR3 protein. The data contain around 280,000 distinct CDR3 sequences, roughly 15% of them singletons. This CDR3 is built from 15 residues. Germline CDR1 is SGHVS and CDR2 is FQNEAQ. V lost 5 bases and J lost 0, with 11 bases in between.

The TCR comes from a middle-aged woman with Graves' hyperthyroidism. The chain carries TRBV7-8 and TRBJ2-1; D may be TRBD2 (5 bases). Sequenced material: blood. CDR3 residues: CASSPPGISYNEQFF. CDR3 nucleotides: TGTGCCAGCAGCCCCCCCGGGATCTCCTACAATGAGCAGTTCTTC.